Presented here are 12 T cell receptor beta chains from one specimen sequenced in a study of blood T cell repertoires in COVID-19. Profiled with immunoSEQ multiplex PCR; TCRdb holds only in-frame clones, not every one. The table includes 110,000 to 150,000 clones, around 81% detected once. Specimen: peripheral blood. Source of these receptors: a human donor in a cohort sampled during active COVID-19.

The J gene is TRBJ2-3, the V gene TRBV5-5; TRBD1 agrees at 8 bases. V was clipped by 1 base and J by 2 bases; unmatched bases: 12. Germline loops: CDR1 SGHKS, CDR2 YYEKEE (reference sequence). The CDR3 runs to 18 residues. CDR3 nucleotide sequence: TGTGCCAGCAGCTTGCAGGCAGGGGGCAGGCATTTCACAGATACGCAGTATTTT. It is translated as CASSLQAGGRHFTDTQYF.

This rearrangement joins TRBV5-4 to TRBJ2-2; 10 bases match TRBD2. Looked up from germline, CDR1 is SGHNT and CDR2 is YYREEE (reference sequence). The CDR3 runs 17 residues. The ends lost 0 bases at V and 4 bases at J; junction bases unmatched: 6. The CDR3 region is CASSLVASGSSTGELFF. CDR3 DNA: TGTGCCAGCAGCTTGGTTGCTAGCGGGAGTTCCACCGGGGAGCTGTTTTTT. Drawing the rest from reference TRBV5-4 and TRBJ2-2, the complete variable domain is ETGVTQSPTHLIKTRGQQVTLRCSSQSGHNTVSWYQQALGQGPQFIFQYYREEENGRGNFPPRFSGLQFPNYSSELNVNALELDDSALYLCASSLVASGSSTGELFFGEGSRLTVL.

V is TRBV9 and J is TRBJ2-7; a weak D match, TRBD1 (6 bases). The CDR3 has 14 residues. V was shortened by 4 bases and J by 2 bases, with 13 bases between the two germline ends. Germline CDR1 and CDR2: SGDLS and YYNGEE. The CDR3 here is CASSPRDNPYEQYF. Here the CDR3 DNA reads TGTGCCAGCAGCCCACGGGACAATCCCTACGAGCAGTACTTC.

CDR3 coding DNA: TGTGCCAGCAGTGAAGCAACTCTCGGCGAGCAGTACTTC. Protein product: CASSEATLGEQYF. The V call is TRBV6-1, the J call TRBJ2-7; no clear D gene. Deletions cut 0 bases from V and 6 bases from J, with 9 bases between. The germline V gene encodes CDR1 MNHNS and CDR2 SASEGT. The CDR3 totals 13 residues.

This chain links TRBV7-9 with TRBJ1-2; D not resolved. The germline V and J ends were trimmed by 1 base and 3 bases, with 9 bases remaining between them. Germline-derived CDR1 and CDR2 are SEHNR and FQNEAQ (reference sequence). The CDR3 has 14 amino acids. CDR3 in amino acids: CASSLGGVYYGYTF. The CDR3 DNA follows: TGTGCCAGCAGCTTAGGCGGGGTATACTATGGCTACACCTTC.

The chain carries TRBV30 and TRBJ2-5; D is unclear. Trimming left V 0 bases short and J 4 bases short, with 9 bases between. Germline-derived CDR1 and CDR2 are GTSNPN and SVGIG (reference sequence). The CDR3 covers 13 residues. Here the CDR3 DNA reads TGTGCCTGGAGTGTAGTCTTCGGAGAGACCCAGTACTTC. It specifies CAWSVVFGETQYF.

The chain carries TRBV5-1 and TRBJ2-7; 7 bases map to TRBD1. The V segment lost 4 bases and the J segment 0 bases; nucleotides outside the gene matches: 4. Germline CDR1 and CDR2: SGHRS and YFSETQ. The CDR3 extends over 14 amino acids. DNA for the CDR3: TGCGCCAGCAGCCGGGACAGAGCCTCCTACGAGCAGTACTTC. This translates into CASSRDRASYEQYF.

The gene calls are TRBV9 and TRBJ2-2; 11 positions match TRBD2. Trimming cost V 1 base and J 5 bases; bases outside gene matches: 10. This CDR3 is 18 amino acids long. CDR1 is SGDLS, CDR2 YYNGEE, per germline. CDR3 sequence (DNA): TGTGCCAGCAGCGTAAAGATGAGTCTAGCGGGAGGTACCGGGGAGCTGTTTTTT. This codes for CASSVKMSLAGGTGELFF.

The chain joins TRBV11-3 to TRBJ2-1; 8 bases line up with TRBD2. The CDR3 consists of 15 residues. Germline CDR1 and CDR2: SGHNT and YENEEA. Germline trimming cut 1 base from V and 8 bases from J; bases unmatched to any gene: 7. CDR3 in DNA: TGTGCCAGCAGCTTAGCTGGCGGGAGGTGGCATGAGCAGTTCTTC. Amino acid sequence: CASSLAGGRWHEQFF.

This clone showed up just a few times. This chain links TRBV6-6 with TRBJ2-7; 10 nucleotides match TRBD2. Germline trimming cut 6 bases from V and 7 bases from J; bases unmatched to any gene: 9. CDR3 size: 14 residues. In germline, CDR1 is MNHNY, CDR2 SVGAGI (reference sequence). The CDR3 spells CASSYLAGEGEQYF. In nucleotides, the CDR3 is TGTGCCAGCAGCTACCTAGCGGGAGAGGGTGAGCAGTACTTC.

The chain employs TRBV19 and TRBJ2-1; the match to TRBD2 covers 14 bases. The ends lost 3 bases at V and 8 bases at J; junction bases unmatched: 15. Germline-derived CDR1 and CDR2 are LNHDA and SQIVND (reference sequence). The CDR3 extends over 19 amino acids. CDR3 bases: TGTGCCAGTAGTATGTCCGGACTAGCGGGAGGATTTAATGTCTATGAGCAGTTCTTC. This encodes CASSMSGLAGGFNVYEQFF.

The chain employs TRBV19 and TRBJ1-5, with 7 bases lining up with TRBD1. After removal of 3 bases from V and 0 bases from J, the junction contained 14 bases not matched to a gene. The germline V gene encodes CDR1 LNHDA and CDR2 SQIVND (reference sequence). This CDR3 contains 19 residues. The CDR3, as DNA: TGTGCCAGTAGTATTTCCTCCCCCAGGGGGGCTTATAGCAATCAGCCCCAGCATTTT. Its translation: CASSISSPRGAYSNQPQHF.